The 16 T cell receptor beta chains given below trace back to one sample, sequenced in a study of identical twins. TCRdb independently ran MiXCR on the 5' RACE reads; one entry per CDR3 protein. Seen here are approximately 600,000 distinct CDR3 sequences, roughly 7.1% observed once, and the top ten hold roughly 1.6%. The data also belong to a second study, concerning yellow fever vaccine responses in identical twins.

Sequences were obtained from PBMCs. These receptors all come from a woman younger than 35 in good health.

This clonotype was seen repeatedly, ten times or more. This chain connects TRBV7-9 to TRBJ2-1; D tentatively fits TRBD1 or TRBD2 (5 bases each). Looked up from germline, CDR1 is SEHNR and CDR2 is FQNEAQ (reference sequence). The CDR3 totals 12 residues. The V and J ends lost 7 bases and 9 bases respectively, with 13 bases between them. The CDR3 region has the DNA TGTGCCAGCAAGGGGAGTTCCTTTGAGCAGTTCTTC. Its protein is CASKGSSFEQFF.

The chain employs TRBV12-3 or TRBV12-4 and TRBJ2-4; no clear D. The CDR3 is 14 amino acids. Trimming cost V 5 bases and J 2 bases, with 10 bases left between them. CDR3 residues: CASSRPLTKNIQYF. The CDR3 bases are TGTGCCAGCAGTCGGCCATTGACCAAAAACATTCAGTACTTC.

This chain uses TRBV19 with TRBJ1-5; D unclear. V dropped 5 bases and J dropped 1 base, with 9 bases sitting between them. This CDR3 is 14 amino acids long. Germline assignment: CDR1 LNHDA and CDR2 SQIVND (reference sequence). CDR3: CASSAPKSNQPQHF. In DNA form, the CDR3 reads TGTGCCAGTAGTGCCCCAAAAAGCAATCAGCCCCAGCATTTT.

The rearrangement uses TRBV20-1 and TRBJ2-7, with D hard to call. V shed 6 bases and J shed 0 bases, with 9 bases lying between them. This CDR3 is built from 12 residues. Germline CDR1 is DFQATT and CDR2 is SNEGSKA (reference sequence). CDR3: CSAVLNSYEQYF. The CDR3 nucleotides read TGCAGTGCAGTTCTAAACTCCTACGAGCAGTACTTC.

This clonotype was detected a few times. This chain connects TRBV11-2 to TRBJ2-7; D gene ambiguous. Trimming pared 3 bases from V and 6 bases from J, leaving 12 bases between. Per germline, CDR1 SGHAT and CDR2 FQNNGV. CDR3 length equals 13 residues. The chain's CDR3 is CASSFADWAEQYV. CDR3 DNA: TGTGCCAGCAGCTTTGCTGATTGGGCCGAGCAGTACGTC.

The rearrangement links TRBV20-1 to TRBJ1-2; TRBD1 is a possible D gene (5 bases). The CDR3 length is 15 residues. Trimming left V 6 bases short and J 4 bases short, with 21 bases between. Germline CDR1 is DFQATT and CDR2 is SNEGSKA (reference sequence). The CDR3 spells CSARGNGDGAYGYTF. The DNA of the CDR3 is TGCAGTGCCCGGGGGAACGGGGACGGGGCCTATGGCTACACCTTC.

V gene TRBV20-1 combines with J gene TRBJ2-5; 7 bases agree with TRBD2. The CDR3 totals 15 residues. V dropped 3 bases and J dropped 0; count of bases not matched to a gene: 7. Per germline, CDR1 DFQATT and CDR2 SNEGSKA (reference sequence). The CDR3 region has the DNA TGCAGTGCTAGGGGCGGGGGAGCCCACCAAGAGACCCAGTACTTC. This codes for CSARGGGAHQETQYF.

The chain links TRBV28 to TRBJ2-7; D gene unclear. V lost 6 bases and J lost 3, with 15 bases in between. The germline V gene has CDR1 MDHEN and CDR2 SYDVKM. This CDR3 comprises 14 residues. CDR3: CASRISHSYYEQYF. The CDR3 DNA is TGTGCCAGCAGAATATCCCATAGTTACTACGAGCAGTACTTC. The full variable domain, completed using reference TRBV28 and TRBJ2-7, is DVKVTQSSRYLVKRTGEKVFLECVQDMDHENMFWYRQDPGLGLRLIYFSYDVKMKEKGDIPEGYSVSREKKERFSLILESASTNQTSMYLCASRISHSYYEQYFGPGTRLTVT.

This clonotype was seen only a few times. The V call is TRBV13, the J call TRBJ1-2; the match to TRBD1 covers 9 bases. This CDR3 is 13 amino acids long. V trimming: 5 bases; J trimming: 7 bases; junction bases outside the gene matches: 5. Germline V gives CDR1 PRHDT, CDR2 FYEKMQ (reference sequence). The CDR3 nucleotides are TGTGCCAGCAGCCAGACAGGGGGACCTGGCTACACCTTC. Protein sequence: CASSQTGGPGYTF.

Only a few counts were recorded for this clonotype. This chain links TRBV28 with TRBJ2-7, with D perhaps matching TRBD1 or TRBD2 (5 bases each). CDR3 length: 15 amino acids. From germline, CDR1 is MDHEN and CDR2 SYDVKM. V was shortened by 10 bases and J by 2 bases, with 21 bases between the two germline ends. The chain's CDR3 is CATQTKGRAAYEQYF. CDR3 coding DNA: TGTGCCACCCAAACCAAGGGGCGGGCGGCCTACGAGCAGTACTTC.

This clonotype has only a few counts. V and J are TRBV20-1 and TRBJ2-1, with 8 bases that match TRBD2. The CDR3 sequence is 14 residues long. V lost 6 bases to trimming and J lost 4 bases; unmatched junction nucleotides: 8. Germline CDR1 reads DFQATT; CDR2 reads SNEGSKA (reference sequence). CDR3: CSARVGGDYNEQFF. CDR3 DNA: TGCAGTGCCCGCGTCGGGGGGGATTACAATGAGCAGTTCTTC.

This clonotype was observed a handful of times. V gene TRBV2 combines with J gene TRBJ2-4; 14 bases line up with TRBD2. V was clipped by 4 bases and J by 0 bases; unmatched bases: 8. The CDR3 is 19 residues long. CDR1 and CDR2 from the germline V gene are SNHLY and FYNNEI. The CDR3 DNA sequence: TGTGCCAGCAGTGGAGTCCCGACTAGCGGGGGGGTAGCCAAAAACATTCAGTACTTC. Translation gives CASSGVPTSGGVAKNIQYF. The full variable domain, with the rest looked up from reference TRBV2 and TRBJ2-4, is EPEVTQTPSHQVTQMGQEVILRCVPISNHLYFYWYRQILGQKVEFLVSFYNNEISEKSEIFDDQFSVERPDGSNFTLKIRSTKLEDSAMYFCASSGVPTSGGVAKNIQYFGAGTRLSVL.

This clonotype showed up many times. The rearrangement joins TRBV20-1 to TRBJ1-5, with 8 bases lining up with TRBD1. The CDR3 runs to 13 residues. In germline, CDR1 is DFQATT, CDR2 SNEGSKA (reference sequence). After removal of 2 bases from V and 5 bases from J, the junction contained 2 bases not matched to a gene. The DNA for the CDR3 is TGCAGTGCTAGACAGGGGGCTGATCAGCCCCAGCATTTT. This sequence encodes CSARQGADQPQHF.

This chain links TRBV9 with TRBJ2-3; tentative D call: TRBD2 (5 bases). Trimming removed 0 bases from V and 0 bases from J, with 11 bases in between. Germline loops: CDR1 SGDLS, CDR2 YYNGEE. CDR3 length: 16 residues. CDR3 loop: CASSVARLTSTDTQYF. CDR3 sequence (DNA): TGTGCCAGCAGCGTAGCTCGACTAACTAGCACAGATACGCAGTATTTT.

The genes are TRBV29-1 and TRBJ2-7; D gene ambiguous. V lost 7 bases to trimming and J lost 5 bases, with 15 bases between them. In germline, CDR1 is SQVTM, CDR2 ANQGSEA. This CDR3 has 12 amino acids. The CDR3 reads CSERDFMDEQYV. CDR3 sequence (DNA): TGCAGCGAACGCGATTTTATGGACGAGCAGTACGTC.

In its sample, this clonotype was seen many times. The chain combines TRBV20-1 with TRBJ2-1; D not certain. The CDR3 consists of 12 residues. V was shortened by 2 bases and J by 5 bases, with 7 bases between the two germline ends. The germline gives CDR1 DFQATT, CDR2 SNEGSKA (reference sequence). The CDR3 nucleotides are TGCAGTGCTAGAAGCCAGCACAATGAGCAGTTCTTC. Translated, it gives CSARSQHNEQFF.